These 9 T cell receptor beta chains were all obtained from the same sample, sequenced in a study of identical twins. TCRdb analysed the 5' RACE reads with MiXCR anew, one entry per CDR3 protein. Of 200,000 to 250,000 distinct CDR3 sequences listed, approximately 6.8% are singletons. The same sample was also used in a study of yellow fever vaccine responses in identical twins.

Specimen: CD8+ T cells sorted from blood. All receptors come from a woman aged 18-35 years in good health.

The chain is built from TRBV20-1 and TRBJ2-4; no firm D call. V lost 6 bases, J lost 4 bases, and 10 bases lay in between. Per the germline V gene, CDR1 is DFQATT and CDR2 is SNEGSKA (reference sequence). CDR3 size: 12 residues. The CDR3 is CSAPRRKNIQYF. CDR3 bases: TGCAGTGCCCCCCGCAGAAAAAACATTCAGTACTTC.

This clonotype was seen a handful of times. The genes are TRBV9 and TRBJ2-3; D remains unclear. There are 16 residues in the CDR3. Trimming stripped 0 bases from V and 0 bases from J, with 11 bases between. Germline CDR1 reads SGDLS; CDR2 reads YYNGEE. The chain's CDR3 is CASSVAGEPSTDTQYF. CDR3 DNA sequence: TGTGCCAGCAGCGTAGCCGGCGAACCCAGCACAGATACGCAGTATTTT.

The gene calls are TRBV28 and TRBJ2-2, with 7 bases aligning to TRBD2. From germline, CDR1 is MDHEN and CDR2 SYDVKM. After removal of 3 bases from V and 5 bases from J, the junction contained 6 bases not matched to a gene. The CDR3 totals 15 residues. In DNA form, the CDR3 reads TGTGCCAGCAGTTTCGGGACTATACCGACCGGGGAGCTGTTTTTT. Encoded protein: CASSFGTIPTGELFF.

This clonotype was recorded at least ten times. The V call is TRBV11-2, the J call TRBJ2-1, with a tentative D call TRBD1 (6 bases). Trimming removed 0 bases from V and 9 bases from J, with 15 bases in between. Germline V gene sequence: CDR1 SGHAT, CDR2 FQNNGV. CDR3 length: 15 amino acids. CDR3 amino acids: CASSLDSQGLVEQFF. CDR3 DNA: TGTGCCAGCAGCTTAGACTCCCAGGGGCTTGTTGAGCAGTTCTTC.

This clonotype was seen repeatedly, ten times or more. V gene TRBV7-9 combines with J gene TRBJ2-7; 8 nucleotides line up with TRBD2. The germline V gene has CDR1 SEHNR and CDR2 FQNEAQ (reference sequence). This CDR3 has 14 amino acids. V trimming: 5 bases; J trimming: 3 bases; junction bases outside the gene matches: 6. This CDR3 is CASSPSGGYYEQYV. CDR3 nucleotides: TGTGCCAGCAGCCCCAGCGGGGGTTACTACGAGCAGTACGTC.

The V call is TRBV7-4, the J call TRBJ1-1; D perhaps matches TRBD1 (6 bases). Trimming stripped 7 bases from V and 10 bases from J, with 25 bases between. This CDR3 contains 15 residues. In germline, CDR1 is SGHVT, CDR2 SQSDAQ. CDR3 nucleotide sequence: TGTGCCAGCAACCTGGGGGCAGGAAGGTGGCCTGGAGCTTTCTTT. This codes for CASNLGAGRWPGAFF.

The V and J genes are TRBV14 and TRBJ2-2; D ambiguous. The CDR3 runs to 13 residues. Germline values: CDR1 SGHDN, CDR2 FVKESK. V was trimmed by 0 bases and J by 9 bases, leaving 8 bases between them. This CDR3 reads CASSQEDGRELFF. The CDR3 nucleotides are TGTGCCAGCAGCCAAGAGGACGGTCGGGAGCTGTTTTTT.

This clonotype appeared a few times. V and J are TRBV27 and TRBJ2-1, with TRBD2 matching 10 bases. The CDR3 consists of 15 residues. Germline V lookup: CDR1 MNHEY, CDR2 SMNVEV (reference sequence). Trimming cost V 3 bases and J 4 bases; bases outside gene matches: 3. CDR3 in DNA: TGTGCCAGCAGTTTTAGGACTAGCGGTTACAATGAGCAGTTCTTC. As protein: CASSFRTSGYNEQFF.

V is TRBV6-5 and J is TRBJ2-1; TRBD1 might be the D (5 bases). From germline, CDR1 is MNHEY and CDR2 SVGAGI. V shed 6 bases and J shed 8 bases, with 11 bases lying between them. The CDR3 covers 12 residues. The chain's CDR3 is CASRQGADEQFF. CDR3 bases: TGTGCCAGCAGGCAAGGGGCCGATGAGCAGTTCTTC.